These 18 T cell receptor beta chains share one sample of origin, sequenced in a study of blood T cell repertoires in COVID-19. TCRdb keeps only in-frame clones here, not all; method: immunoSEQ multiplex PCR. The table lists a few hundred thousand clones, approximately 89% of them singletons. Sequencing was carried out using peripheral blood. The receptors here all came from a woman in her 70s with COVID-19, enrolled during active disease.

The rearrangement links TRBV11-3 to TRBJ1-3, with D unclear. This CDR3 spans 15 amino acids. Trimming stripped 0 bases from V and 3 bases from J, with 9 bases between. From germline, CDR1 is SGHNT and CDR2 YENEEA. The CDR3, as DNA: TGTGCCAGCAGCTTAGACGGGGAATATGGAAACACCATATATTTT. Translated, it gives CASSLDGEYGNTIYF.

The chain combines TRBV28 with TRBJ1-2; the D gene is possibly TRBD1 (5 bases). V lost 6 bases and J lost 4, with 12 bases in between. The length of the CDR3 is 13 residues. CDR1 is MDHEN and CDR2 is SYDVKM in the germline V gene. CDR3 coding DNA: TGTGCCAGCAGCCTAGGGGCGATCTATGGCTACACCTTC. It translates to CASSLGAIYGYTF.

This sequence joins TRBV11-3 and TRBJ2-2; the D gene is possibly TRBD1 (5 bases). The CDR3 is 15 amino acids. V dropped 1 base and J dropped 0 bases, with 6 bases sitting between them. CDR1 SGHNT and CDR2 YENEEA come from the germline V gene. The CDR3 protein is CASSLGTTNTGELFF. The CDR3 bases are TGTGCCAGCAGCTTAGGGACAACGAACACCGGGGAGCTGTTTTTT.

The chain couples TRBV10-3 to TRBJ2-2; 11 bases fit TRBD2. With 6 bases clipped from V and 7 bases from J, the junction kept 10 bases outside the gene matches. The CDR3 is 16 residues long. CDR1 and CDR2 (germline): ENHRY, SYGVKD. Written as DNA, the CDR3 is TGTGCCATCAGGATAGCGGGAGGGGCGGGCGTCGGGGAGCTGTTTTTT. Residues: CAIRIAGGAGVGELFF.

The chain employs TRBV20-1 and TRBJ1-1; D remains ambiguous. Germline V gives CDR1 DFQATT, CDR2 SNEGSKA (reference sequence). The CDR3 is 11 residues long. V lost 6 bases to trimming and J lost 1 base, with 6 bases between them. In DNA, the CDR3 is TGCAGTGCCGGGGAGAACACTGAAGCTTTCTTT. Protein product: CSAGENTEAFF.

The chain carries TRBV30 and TRBJ1-1; D is possibly TRBD1 (6 bases). This CDR3 region has 14 residues. The germline V gene has CDR1 GTSNPN and CDR2 SVGIG (reference sequence). V lost 4 bases, J lost 3 bases, and 15 bases lay in between. For the CDR3, the DNA is TGTGCCTGGAAAAACAGGGATGTCGACACTGAAGCTTTCTTT. Encoded protein: CAWKNRDVDTEAFF.

The chain employs TRBV29-1 and TRBJ2-7, with 9 nucleotides matching TRBD2. This CDR3 contains 13 residues. Germline V gene data show CDR1 as SQVTM and CDR2 as ANQGSEA. Trimming at V came to 6 bases and at J to 3 bases, leaving 6 bases not matched to a gene. CDR3 sequence (DNA): TGCAGCGTGTGTGAGCGGGAGGACTACGAGCAGTACTTC. Its translation is CSVCEREDYEQYF.

This CDR3 reads CASSQQGSNQPQHF. The CDR3 DNA follows: TGTGCCAGTAGTCAACAGGGAAGCAATCAGCCCCAGCATTTT. The chain recombines TRBV19 with TRBJ1-5; maybe TRBD1 (6 bases). This CDR3 comprises 14 residues. V was clipped by 5 bases and J by 1 base, with 9 bases between them. CDR1 is LNHDA and CDR2 is SQIVND in the germline V gene (reference sequence).

This clone occurred once. The chain joins TRBV19 to TRBJ1-1, with 10 bases that match TRBD1. Germline CDR1 LNHDA, CDR2 SQIVND (reference sequence). V lost 6 bases, J lost 8 bases, and 15 bases stayed unmatched. The CDR3 totals 16 residues. The CDR3 loop is CASSPTGGAGFVEAFF. CDR3 in DNA: TGTGCCAGTAGCCCGACAGGGGGCGCAGGGTTTGTCGAAGCTTTCTTT.

The chain carries TRBV5-1 and TRBJ2-3; 7 bases match TRBD1. The junction had 11 bases not matched to a gene; V was cut back by 5 bases and J by 14 bases. Germline CDR1 SGHRS, CDR2 YFSETQ. The length of the CDR3 is 12 residues. CDR3 region: CASSRTGTEVYF. CDR3 sequence (DNA): TGCGCCAGCAGTCGTACCGGGACAGAGGTGTATTTT.

This clone was picked up a small number of times. J is TRBJ2-2 and V is TRBV5-6; the match to TRBD2 covers 14 bases. With V trimmed by 3 bases and J by 7 bases, 8 bases remained unmatched. This CDR3 region has 17 residues. Germline-derived CDR1 and CDR2 are SGHDT and YYEEEE. The CDR3 bases are TGTGCCAGCAGCTCACTGCCGGGACTAGCGGGAGTCGGGGAGCTGTTTTTT. Its protein is CASSSLPGLAGVGELFF.

Here the CDR3 reads CAWTGGGDQPQHF. The CDR3 DNA is TGTGCCTGGACCGGGGGAGGGGATCAGCCCCAGCATTTT. V and J are TRBV30 and TRBJ1-5; tentative D call: TRBD1 (5 bases). The V end lost 4 bases, the J end lost 5 bases, and 12 bases lay between the germline ends. CDR3 length equals 13 residues. Germline values: CDR1 GTSNPN, CDR2 SVGIG (reference sequence).

The chain combines TRBV10-3 with TRBJ2-5; 15 bases are a match to TRBD2. There are 18 residues in the CDR3. The ends lost 5 bases at V and 2 bases at J; junction bases unmatched: 9. The germline CDR1 and CDR2 sequences are ENHRY and SYGVKD. CDR3 in DNA: TGTGCCATCAGTTCAGGACTAGCGGGAGGGCCGGGGCAAGAGACCCAGTACTTC. This encodes CAISSGLAGGPGQETQYF.

The J gene is TRBJ2-5, the V gene TRBV5-1; 10 nucleotides agree with TRBD1. CDR3 size: 14 residues. Germline CDR1 reads SGHRS; CDR2 reads YFSETQ. V was clipped by 5 bases and J by 7 bases; unmatched bases: 8. The CDR3: CASRLGTGVVTQYF. In DNA, the CDR3 is TGCGCCAGCAGATTAGGGACAGGGGTCGTGACCCAGTACTTC.

This sequence joins TRBV5-1 and TRBJ2-7; D is undetermined. Trimming shortened V by 1 base and J by 5 bases, and 4 bases separated the two germline ends. This CDR3 is 11 amino acids long. Per the germline V gene, CDR1 is SGHRS and CDR2 is YFSETQ. CDR3 sequence: CASSLSNEQYF. CDR3 nucleotides: TGCGCCAGCAGCTTGTCCAACGAGCAGTACTTC.

This clone was detected only once. The chain couples TRBV20-1 to TRBJ2-1, with 11 nucleotides matching TRBD2. From germline, CDR1 is DFQATT and CDR2 SNEGSKA (reference sequence). CDR3 size: 15 residues. J gave up 3 bases and V 3 bases, and 4 bases lay outside the gene matches. CDR3 bases: TGCAGTGCTAGTGAGACTAGCGGGGTCTACAATGAGCAGTTCTTC. Protein sequence: CSASETSGVYNEQFF.

The chain has TRBV7-9 and TRBJ1-3; the D is unclear. V lost 5 bases, J lost 4 bases, and 15 bases lay in between. Germline CDR1 is SEHNR and CDR2 is FQNEAQ (reference sequence). The CDR3 is 15 amino acids. The CDR3 reads CASSPSGASGNTIYF. The CDR3 coding sequence is TGTGCCAGCAGCCCCAGTGGTGCTTCCGGAAACACCATATATTTT.

The chain combines TRBV6-5 with TRBJ2-7, with D perhaps matching TRBD1 (5 bases). CDR1 and CDR2 from the germline V gene are MNHEY and SVGAGI. Between the trimmed V and J ends, which lost 6 bases and 2 bases, there was a span of 17 bases. This CDR3 comprises 15 residues. CDR3 loop: CASSRELTVTYEQYF. The CDR3 DNA reads as TGTGCCAGCAGCCGAGAATTGACAGTCACCTACGAGCAGTACTTC.